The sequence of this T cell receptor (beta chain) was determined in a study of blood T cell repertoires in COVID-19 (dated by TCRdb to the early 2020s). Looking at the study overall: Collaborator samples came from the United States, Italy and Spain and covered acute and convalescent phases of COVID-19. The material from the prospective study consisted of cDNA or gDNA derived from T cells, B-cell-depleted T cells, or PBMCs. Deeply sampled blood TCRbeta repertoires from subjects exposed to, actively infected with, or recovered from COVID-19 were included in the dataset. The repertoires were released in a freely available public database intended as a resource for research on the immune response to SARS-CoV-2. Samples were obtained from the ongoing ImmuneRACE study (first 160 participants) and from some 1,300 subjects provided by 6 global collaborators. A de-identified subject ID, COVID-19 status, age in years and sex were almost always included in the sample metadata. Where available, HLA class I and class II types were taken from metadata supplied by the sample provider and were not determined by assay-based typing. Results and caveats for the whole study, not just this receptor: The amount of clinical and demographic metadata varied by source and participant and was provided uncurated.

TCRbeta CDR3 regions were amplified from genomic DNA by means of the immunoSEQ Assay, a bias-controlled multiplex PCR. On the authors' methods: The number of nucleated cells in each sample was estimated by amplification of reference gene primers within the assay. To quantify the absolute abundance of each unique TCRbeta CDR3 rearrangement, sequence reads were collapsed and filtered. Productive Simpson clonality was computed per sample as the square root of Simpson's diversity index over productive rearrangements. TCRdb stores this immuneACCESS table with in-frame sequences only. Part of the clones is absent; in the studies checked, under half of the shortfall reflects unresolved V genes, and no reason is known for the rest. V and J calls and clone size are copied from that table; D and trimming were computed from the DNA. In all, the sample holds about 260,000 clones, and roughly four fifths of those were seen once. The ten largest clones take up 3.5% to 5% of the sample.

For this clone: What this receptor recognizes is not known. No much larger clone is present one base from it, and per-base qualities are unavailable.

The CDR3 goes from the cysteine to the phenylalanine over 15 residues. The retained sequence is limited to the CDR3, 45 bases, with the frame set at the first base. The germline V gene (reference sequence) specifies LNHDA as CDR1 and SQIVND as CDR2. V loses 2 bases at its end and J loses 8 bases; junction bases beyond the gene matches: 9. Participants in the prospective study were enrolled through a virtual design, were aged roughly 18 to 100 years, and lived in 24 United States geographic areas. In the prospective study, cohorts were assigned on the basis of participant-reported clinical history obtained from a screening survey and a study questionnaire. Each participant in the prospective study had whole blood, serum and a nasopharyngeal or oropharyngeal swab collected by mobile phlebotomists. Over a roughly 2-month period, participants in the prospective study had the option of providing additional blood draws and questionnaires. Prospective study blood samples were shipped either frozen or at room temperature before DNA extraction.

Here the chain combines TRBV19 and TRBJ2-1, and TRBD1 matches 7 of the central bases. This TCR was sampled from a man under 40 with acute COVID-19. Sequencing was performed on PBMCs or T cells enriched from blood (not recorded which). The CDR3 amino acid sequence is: CASSIRSQGRDEQFF. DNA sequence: TGTGCCAGTAGTATACGATCACAGGGGCGTGATGAGCAGTTCTTC. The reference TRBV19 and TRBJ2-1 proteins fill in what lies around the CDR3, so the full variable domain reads DGGITQSPKYLFRKEGQNVTLSCEQNLNHDAMYWYRQDPGQGLRLIYYSQIVNDFQKGDIAEGYSVSREKKESFPLTVTSAQKNPTAFYLCASSIRSQGRDEQFFGPGTRLTVL.